This TCR beta chain originates from a study of blood T cells in healthy people across ages. The use of a sample-barcoded 5' primer and a J-beta primer mix characterized a second PCR of about 6 to 11 cycles. TCRdb re-derived calls from the 5' RACE reads in MiXCR, one entry per CDR3 protein. Of approximately 490,000 distinct CDR3 sequences listed, around 24% were seen once; the top ten hold 8.7%. This clonotype was recorded only once. Trimming took 4 bases from V and 3 from J; bases not matched to a gene: 7. The CDR3 runs to 14 residues. Looked up from germline, CDR1 is DFQATT and CDR2 is SNEGSKA (reference sequence). The same data also contributed to another study, on T cells of mothers and their children. From that second work: The study sampled three healthy Caucasian mothers and their six children.

The TCR comes from a boy younger than 18 in good health. The chain is built from TRBV20-1 and TRBJ2-5; TRBD1 aligns across 8 bases. Sequencing used blood. CDR3 amino acids: CSATRTGSEETQYF. CDR3 nucleotides: TGCAGTGCTACCAGGACAGGGTCTGAAGAGACCCAGTACTTC.